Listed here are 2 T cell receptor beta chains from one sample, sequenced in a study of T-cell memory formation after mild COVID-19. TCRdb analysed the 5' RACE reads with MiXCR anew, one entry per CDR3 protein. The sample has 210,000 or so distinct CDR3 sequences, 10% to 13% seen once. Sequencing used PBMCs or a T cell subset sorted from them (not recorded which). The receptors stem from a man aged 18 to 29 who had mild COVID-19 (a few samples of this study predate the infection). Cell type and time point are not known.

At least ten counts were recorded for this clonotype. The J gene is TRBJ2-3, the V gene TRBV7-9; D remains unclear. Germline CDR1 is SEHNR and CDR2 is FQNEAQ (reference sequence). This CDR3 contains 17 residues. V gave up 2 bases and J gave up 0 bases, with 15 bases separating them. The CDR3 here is CASSLSHGSYSTDTQYF. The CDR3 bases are TGTGCCAGCAGCTTATCCCACGGAAGCTATAGCACAGATACGCAGTATTTT.

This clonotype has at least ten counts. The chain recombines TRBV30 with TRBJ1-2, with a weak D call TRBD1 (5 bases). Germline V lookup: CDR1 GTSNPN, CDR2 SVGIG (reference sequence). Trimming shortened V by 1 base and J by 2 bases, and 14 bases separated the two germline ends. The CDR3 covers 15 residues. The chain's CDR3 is CAWSATQGRNYGYTF. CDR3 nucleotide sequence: TGTGCCTGGAGTGCGACCCAGGGAAGGAACTATGGCTACACCTTC.